Below, 13 T cell receptor beta chains from the same sample are listed, as sequenced in a study of graft-versus-host responses after intestinal transplantation. No antigen has been assigned to these receptors. Using immunoSEQ multiplex PCR, the repertoire was profiled, and TCRdb retains in-frame clones only, with some absent. This table holds 90,000 to 150,000 clones, 90% to 95% found once. Sequenced material: unstimulated CD4+ T cells sorted from spleen or lymph node cells, taken before intestinal transplant. The receptors derive from a human donor who received an intestinal transplant.

This clone was found once. The V call is TRBV7-3, the J call TRBJ2-1, with D uncertain. Trimming removed 5 bases at V and 0 bases at J, with 11 bases between. The CDR3 is 15 residues long. Germline V gene sequence: CDR1 SGHTA, CDR2 FQGTGA. Written as DNA, the CDR3 is TGTGCCAGCAGCCGGGCTTTCAGCTCCTACAATGAGCAGTTCTTC. This codes for CASSRAFSSYNEQFF.

The rearrangement links TRBV6-1 to TRBJ2-7; no clear D. Germline CDR1 is MNHNS and CDR2 is SASEGT. This CDR3 is built from 14 residues. Trimming left V 9 bases short and J 6 bases short, with 21 bases between. CDR3: CASSLLDYLGEQYF. The CDR3 region has the DNA TGTGCCAGTTCACTATTAGATTACCTAGGCGAGCAGTACTTC.

V gene TRBV5-1 combines with J gene TRBJ2-7; a weak D match, TRBD2 (6 bases). The germline V and J ends were trimmed by 3 bases and 5 bases, with 9 bases remaining between them. The CDR3 has 12 amino acids. CDR1 is SGHRS, CDR2 YFSETQ, per germline. In nucleotides, the CDR3 is TGCGCCAGCAGCTCCTCGGGGGACGAGCAGTACTTC. As protein: CASSSSGDEQYF.

The rearrangement uses TRBV6-1 and TRBJ2-7; D assignment may be TRBD1 or TRBD2 (6 bases each). V dropped 8 bases and J dropped 9 bases, with 23 bases sitting between them. CDR3 size: 14 residues. Germline loops: CDR1 MNHNS, CDR2 SASEGT. CDR3 sequence reads: CASRPGGLSHGQYF. The CDR3 DNA sequence: TGTGCCAGCCGCCCTGGGGGGCTAAGTCACGGGCAGTACTTC.

The V call is TRBV2, the J call TRBJ1-2; D uncertain. CDR1 is SNHLY and CDR2 is FYNNEI in the germline V gene. V lost 2 bases and J 5 bases, leaving 21 bases between the germline ends. The CDR3 runs 17 residues. The CDR3: CASSEHQDKTLFYGYTF. The CDR3 coding sequence is TGTGCCAGCAGTGAACACCAAGATAAGACGCTTTTTTATGGCTACACCTTC.

The gene calls are TRBV19 and TRBJ2-1, with a tentative D call TRBD1 (5 bases). The CDR3 runs 14 residues. CDR1 and CDR2 (germline): LNHDA, SQIVND (reference sequence). V lost 3 bases and J lost 6, with 12 bases in between. Here the CDR3 reads CASSIWNRPNEQFF. DNA of the CDR3: TGTGCCAGTAGTATTTGGAACAGGCCCAATGAGCAGTTCTTC.

V gene TRBV7-3 combines with J gene TRBJ1-2; a weak D match, TRBD1 (5 bases). V was cut by 5 bases and J by 7 bases, with 14 bases left in between. CDR1 SGHTA and CDR2 FQGTGA come from the germline V gene. The CDR3 spans 13 residues. CDR3 sequence: CASSPVGRGGYTF. As DNA, the CDR3 is TGTGCCAGCAGCCCGGTGGGGCGGGGTGGCTACACCTTC.

For this clone: The junction shows a germline mismatch at one end, possibly a read error. This chain links TRBV28 with TRBJ2-7; TRBD2 matches 8 bases. The CDR3 length is 13 residues. Germline CDR1 and CDR2: MDHEN and SYDVKM. The CDR3 region has the DNA TGTACCAGCAGTTTAGCGGGGACCTACGAGCAGTACTTC. This translates into CTSSLAGTYEQYF.

The genes are TRBV18 and TRBJ2-5, with 11 bases fitting TRBD1. The CDR3 contains 15 residues. V lost 3 bases and J lost 4; bases outside the gene matches: 4. CDR1 and CDR2 from the germline V gene are KGHSH and LQKENI. The CDR3 nucleotides are TGTGCCAGCTCACCCGGGACAGGGGGAAGAGAGACCCAGTACTTC. Encoded protein: CASSPGTGGRETQYF. The full variable domain, its missing parts supplied by reference TRBV18 and TRBJ2-5, is NAGVMQNPRHLVRRRGQEARLRCSPMKGHSHVYWYRQLPEEGLKFMVYLQKENIIDESGMPKERFSAEFPKEGPSILRIQQVVRGDSAAYFCASSPGTGGRETQYFGPGTRLLVL.

The V gene is TRBV18, the J gene TRBJ1-5; D is uncertain. The CDR3 runs 13 residues. Trimming removed 4 bases at V and 5 bases at J, with 9 bases between. Germline V gene sequence: CDR1 KGHSH, CDR2 LQKENI. The CDR3 loop reads CASSLGRDQPQHF. The CDR3 nucleotides read TGTGCCAGCTCACTTGGTAGAGATCAGCCCCAGCATTTT.

This clone was found a few times. The chain has TRBV5-1 and TRBJ1-2; D remains unclear. The germline V and J ends were trimmed by 0 bases and 4 bases, with 13 bases remaining between them. The CDR3 covers 15 residues. Germline values: CDR1 SGHRS, CDR2 YFSETQ. The CDR3 DNA reads TGCGCCAGCAGCTTGGCTCGGGAGCCGGGCTATGGCTACACCTTC. Translation gives CASSLAREPGYGYTF.

This clone was detected once. The chain has TRBV10-2 and TRBJ2-7, with 9 bases aligning to TRBD1. Germline V gives CDR1 WSHSY, CDR2 SAAADI. This CDR3 is built from 13 residues. The J segment lost 3 bases and the V segment lost 7 bases, leaving 4 bases of the junction unmatched. CDR3 region: CASNGQGLYEQYF. The CDR3 DNA reads as TGCGCCAGCAACGGACAGGGGCTCTACGAGCAGTACTTC.

CDR3 loop: CASSLYTGAVYEQYF. The CDR3, as DNA: TGTGCCAGCAGTTTATACACAGGGGCCGTCTACGAGCAGTACTTC. The chain employs TRBV27 and TRBJ2-7, with TRBD1 identical over 7 bases. The CDR3 is made up of 15 amino acids. Germline V gene data show CDR1 as MNHEY and CDR2 as SMNVEV (reference sequence). After removal of 1 base from V and 3 bases from J, the junction contained 6 bases not matched to a gene.